Listed below are T cell receptor beta chains from one sample, sequenced in a study of lymphopenia after photon versus proton radiotherapy. Assay: immunoSEQ multiplex PCR; the TCRdb copy retains only in-frame clones and omits some. The table has 150,000 to 200,000 clones, more than 85% seen once; the top ten hold 4% to 5%. The specimen comprised peripheral blood, sampled from a patient treated with photon-based radiotherapy. The receptors come from a man aged 50 or older with gastric cancer. The CDR3 runs from the conserved cysteine through the conserved F or W. The D gene is left open where the match is weak. Expanded clones are given a class, and other clones once, few, many or no size at all.

size	J	D	V	DNA	CDR3
.	TRBJ2-1	TRBD2	TRBV19	TGTGCCAGTAGTATCCAGCCCCTAGCGGAGTACAATGAGCAGTTCTTC	CASSIQPLAEYNEQFF
.	TRBJ2-2	.	TRBV7-9	TGTGCCAGCAGCTCTACCACAGGGAACACCGGGGAGCTGTTTTTT	CASSSTTGNTGELFF
.	TRBJ2-1	.	TRBV7-2	TGTGCCAGCAGCGCCTATATGGGGACGGGGAACAATGAGCAGTTCTTC	CASSAYMGTGNNEQFF
.	TRBJ2-1	.	TRBV12-2	TGTGCAAGTCGCTTCCACAGGGACTACAATGAGCAGTTCTTC	CASRFHRDYNEQFF
.	TRBJ2-3	.	TRBV9	TGTGCCAGCAGCGCTTTGACAGCAAGCACAGATACGCAGTATTTT	CASSALTASTDTQYF
.	TRBJ2-5	TRBD1	TRBV7-9	TGTGCCAGCAGCTCCAGACAGGGGGTCGGAGAGACCCAGTACTTC	CASSSRQGVGETQYF
.	TRBJ1-3	.	TRBV29-1	TGCAGCGTTGAGGCGGGTAGTCCTGGAAACACCATATATTTT	CSVEAGSPGNTIYF
.	TRBJ2-7	TRBD1	TRBV2	TGTGCCAGCACCATGAACAGGGGTGGGGACTACGAGCAGTACTTC	CASTMNRGGDYEQYF
.	TRBJ2-3	.	TRBV18	TGTGCCAGCTCAACCGCACTAGGGACAGATACGCAGTATTTT	CASSTALGTDTQYF
.	TRBJ1-2	.	TRBV18	TGTGCCAGCTCACCGGGGGGCTGGGGCTACACCTTC	CASSPGGWGYTF
.	TRBJ1-5	.	TRBV27	TGTGCCAGCAGTCCTAGGGGGGCTCATCAGCCCCAGCATTTT	CASSPRGAHQPQHF
.	TRBJ1-1	.	TRBV6-6	TGTGCCAGCAGTCTAAATATACAGGAGGGAGCTGAAGCTTTCTTT	CASSLNIQEGAEAFF
.	TRBJ1-4	.	TRBV30	TGTGCCTGGAGCCTCCTCAGGGGCTTAAATGAAAAACTGTTTTTT	CAWSLLRGLNEKLFF
.	TRBJ1-2	.	TRBV30	TGTGCCTGGAGTGTACTAACAGGGTGGTACGGCTACACCTTC	CAWSVLTGWYGYTF
.	TRBJ2-7	.	TRBV7-2	TGTGCCAGCAGCTTAAACGGCGACAGGTCCCCCTACGAGCAGTACTTC	CASSLNGDRSPYEQYF
.	TRBJ2-7	.	TRBV19	TGTGCCAGTAGTAAATACGACAGTACCTACGAGCAGTACTTC	CASSKYDSTYEQYF
.	TRBJ2-7	TRBD2	TRBV9	TGTGCCAGCAGCGTAGTCGGTAGCGGGAGGAACGAGCAGTACTTC	CASSVVGSGRNEQYF
once	TRBJ2-5	TRBD2	TRBV30	TGTGCCTGGAGGGGAATGGGAGGGTACCAAGAGACCCAGTACTTC	CAWRGMGGYQETQYF
.	TRBJ2-7	TRBD1	TRBV19	TGTGCCAGTAGACTGGGACAGGGTGACGAGCAGTACTTC	CASRLGQGDEQYF
.	TRBJ2-7	.	TRBV25-1	TGTGCCAGCAGTGAATATCAGGGTTCGGACGAGCAGTACTTC	CASSEYQGSDEQYF
.	TRBJ2-7	.	TRBV30	TGTGCCTGGAGTGTCCTTACAGGGTACTACGAGCAGTACTTC	CAWSVLTGYYEQYF
once	TRBJ2-2	TRBD2	TRBV19	TGTGCCAGTAGGACTCCTCTTGGGACTAGCGCGAACACCGGGGAGCTGTTTTTT	CASRTPLGTSANTGELFF
.	TRBJ2-7	.	TRBV4-2	TGTGCCAGCAGCCACCCCCGGGATTCCAGCTCCTACGAGCAGTACTTC	CASSHPRDSSSYEQYF
.	TRBJ2-2	.	TRBV2	TGTGCCAGCAGTGACCGGACAGATAACACCGGGGAGCTGTTTTTT	CASSDRTDNTGELFF
.	TRBJ2-7	TRBD2	TRBV29-1	TGCAGCGTTGAAGGGTTAGCGGGAAGAAAAGAGCAGTACTTC	CSVEGLAGRKEQYF
.	TRBJ2-1	TRBD1	TRBV27	TGTGCCAGCGCAGGACAGGAGAGCAATGAGCAGTTCTTC	CASAGQESNEQFF
.	TRBJ2-7	TRBD1	TRBV2	TGTGCCAGCAGTGAAGCCGGGACAGGGCCCTACGAGCAGTACTTC	CASSEAGTGPYEQYF
.	TRBJ2-7	.	TRBV28	TGTGCCAGCAGTCTAGGGGGGGACCTCTCCTACGAGCAGTACTTC	CASSLGGDLSYEQYF
.	TRBJ1-4	.	TRBV30	TGTGCCTGGAGTGTAGGGGGGGCAGATGAAAAACTGTTTTTT	CAWSVGGADEKLFF
.	TRBJ1-5	TRBD1	TRBV18	TGTGCCAGCTCAACCGGGACAGGGGGTAATCAGCCCCAGCATTTT	CASSTGTGGNQPQHF
once	TRBJ1-1	TRBD1	TRBV5-4	TGTGCCAGCAGCTTAGGATCGACAGGGGGGAACACTGAAGCTTTCTTT	CASSLGSTGGNTEAFF
.	TRBJ1-1	.	TRBV5-1	TGCGCCAGCAGCCTTTCCGCAGGCACTGAAGCTTTCTTT	CASSLSAGTEAFF
.	TRBJ2-7	.	TRBV18	TGTGCCAGCTCACCAGGGTCCTACGAGCAGTACTTC	CASSPGSYEQYF
.	TRBJ2-1	.	TRBV25-1	TGTGCCAGCAGTTTACAGGGACCTGAGCAGTTCTTC	CASSLQGPEQFF
.	TRBJ1-2	TRBD1	TRBV28	TGTGCCAGCAGCCGAACAGGGGTGGGAGACATCTATGGCTACACCTTC	CASSRTGVGDIYGYTF
once	TRBJ2-7	.	TRBV28	TGTGCCAGCACCGCCCGTTACGAGCAGTACTTC	CASTARYEQYF
.	TRBJ2-2	TRBD2	TRBV7-6	TGTGCCAGCAGCTTAGGGGGACTAGAACTAACCGGGGAGCTGTTTTTT	CASSLGGLELTGELFF